This T cell receptor beta chain emerged from a study of CD8 T cells in Susac syndrome. RNA totalling roughly 0.5 to 1 ug underwent reverse transcription with random hexamers. TCR beta CDR3 was amplified by immunoSEQ covering 54 Vbeta and 13 Jbeta. From the immunoSEQ multiplex PCR reads, TCRdb called clonotypes with MiXCR, one entry per CDR3 protein. The data hold some 140,000 distinct CDR3 sequences, with 85% to 95% observed a single time. CDR1 is SQVTM and CDR2 is ANQGSEA in the germline V gene. The CDR3 has 10 residues. Trimming left V 6 bases short and J 4 bases short, with 6 bases between. As regards this clonotype: The target antigen is unknown.

The study's findings and limits: Total CD8+ and CD8+ TEMRA repertoires contained over 15 and five Susac-specific public clones, respectively. Individuals included in the TCR sequencing and HLA analysis were acknowledged by the study to be relatively few in number.

The genes are TRBV29-1 and TRBJ1-1, with D unclear. The specimen sequenced was CD8+ T cells from PBMCs. This TCR came from a human donor with Susac syndrome. The CDR3 nucleotides are TGCAGCGTATTGAGCACTGAAGCTTTCTTT. This gives the protein CSVLSTEAFF.